This T cell receptor (beta chain) was observed in a study of cytomegalovirus exposure and HLA in healthy donors. As concerns this clone: The antigen is undetermined.

The PCR was carried out with 60 Vbeta primers and 13 Jbeta primers. Method: immunoSEQ multiplex PCR; TCRdb's copy keeps in-frame clones and lacks some. The table records some 140,000 clones, roughly three quarters of them present only once. General study findings and limits: A classifier reportedly called cytomegalovirus status with high sensitivity and specificity. As a later analysis showed, several of the most significant clusters appeared to be linked to common viral pathogens.

The V and J ends lost 0 bases and 5 bases respectively, with 8 bases between them. The CDR3 has 14 amino acids. CDR1 is LGHNA, CDR2 YSLEER, per germline. The sequencing sample was made of PBMCs. The chain joins TRBV4-3 to TRBJ2-1; D might be TRBD1 (5 bases). The TCR comes from a man aged 30 to 45 in good health and CMV-seropositive. The CDR3 sequence is CASSQERTNNEQFF. The CDR3 coding sequence is TGCGCCAGCAGCCAAGAACGGACAAACAATGAGCAGTTCTTC.